This T cell receptor (beta chain) was recorded in a study of blood T cell repertoires in COVID-19. Original analysis: Quantification of nucleated cells was approximated via reference gene primer amplification. Sequencing was performed with immunoSEQ multiplex PCR; in TCRdb, only in-frame clones are kept and a portion is missing. For V, J and clone size, that table is used; D and trimming come from the DNA. The profile covers 30,000 to 40,000 clones, with about nine tenths appearing a single time and about 9.5% taken by the ten largest. Trimming cost V 1 base and J 5 bases, with 3 bases left between them. CDR3 length equals 11 residues. CDR1 is SGHRS and CDR2 is YFSETQ in the germline V gene.

Input material: peripheral blood. This chain links TRBV5-1 with TRBJ2-5; D gene uncertain. The TCR sequence derives from an elderly man with active COVID-19. The CDR3 DNA reads as TGCGCCAGCAGCTTGCGGGAGACCCAGTACTTC. Translation: CASSLRETQYF.